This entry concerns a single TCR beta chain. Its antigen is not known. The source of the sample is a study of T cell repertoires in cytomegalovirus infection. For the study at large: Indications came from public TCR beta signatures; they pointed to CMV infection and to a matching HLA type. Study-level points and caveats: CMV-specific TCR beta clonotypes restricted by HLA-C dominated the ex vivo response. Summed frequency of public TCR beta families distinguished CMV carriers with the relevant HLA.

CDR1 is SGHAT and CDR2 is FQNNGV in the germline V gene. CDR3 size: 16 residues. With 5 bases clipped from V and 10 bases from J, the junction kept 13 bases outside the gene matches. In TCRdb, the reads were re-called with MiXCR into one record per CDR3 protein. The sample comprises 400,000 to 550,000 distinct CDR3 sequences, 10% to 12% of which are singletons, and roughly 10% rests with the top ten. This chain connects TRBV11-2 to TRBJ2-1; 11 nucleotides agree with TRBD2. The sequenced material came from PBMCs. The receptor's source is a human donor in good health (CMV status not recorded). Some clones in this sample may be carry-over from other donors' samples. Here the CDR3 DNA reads TGTGCCAGCAGCCCCTACATAGCGGGAGGGCCCCGGGAGCAGTTCTTC. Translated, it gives CASSPYIAGGPREQFF.